A single sample gave rise to the 21 T cell receptor beta chains below, sequenced in a study of T cell responses to AZD1222 COVID-19 vaccine. Here immunoSEQ multiplex PCR was the method, and the copy in TCRdb shows in-frame clones only, minus some. The sample has about 69,000 clones; roughly 85% are singletons. This specimen was peripheral blood, taken 28 days after the second AZD1222 dose. These receptors originate from an adult who received the AZD1222 COVID-19 vaccine.

A few counts support this clone. The rearrangement links TRBV11-2 to TRBJ2-3; D not resolved. Between the trimmed V and J ends, which lost 6 bases and 9 bases, there was a span of 13 bases. This CDR3 is 12 amino acids long. Per germline, CDR1 SGHAT and CDR2 FQNNGV. The CDR3 protein is CASRHLDSTQYF. CDR3 DNA sequence: TGTGCCAGCAGACACCTAGACTCCACGCAGTATTTT.

The V call is TRBV11-3, the J call TRBJ2-4; TRBD1 matches 7 bases. J was trimmed by 9 bases and V by 3 bases; bases with no gene match: 8. The CDR3 consists of 14 residues. Germline V gene data show CDR1 as SGHNT and CDR2 as YENEEA. This CDR3 is CASSLETGSVIQYF. The CDR3 bases are TGTGCCAGCAGCTTGGAGACAGGGTCAGTCATTCAGTACTTC.

This clone was seen only a few times. This chain uses TRBV10-1 with TRBJ2-7; D remains ambiguous. Germline V CDR1 and CDR2: WNHNN, SYGVQD (reference sequence). The V and J ends lost 2 bases and 4 bases respectively, with 15 bases between them. The CDR3 is 15 amino acids. CDR3 nucleotide sequence: TGCGCCAGCAGTGAGGGGTCGGCCGGGTTTTACGAGCAGTACTTC. Translation: CASSEGSAGFYEQYF.

This clone was seen a few times. The J gene is TRBJ1-6, the V gene TRBV30, with D tentatively TRBD1 (5 bases). The ends were cut back, 0 bases at V and 10 bases at J, with 13 bases in the middle. The CDR3 extends over 14 amino acids. The V gene's germline CDR1 is GTSNPN and CDR2 SVGIG (reference sequence). CDR3 protein: CAWSVQGRGSPLHF. The CDR3 nucleotides read TGTGCCTGGAGTGTTCAGGGAAGGGGATCACCCCTCCACTTT. The full variable domain, completed using reference TRBV30 and TRBJ1-6, is SQTIHQWPATLVQPVGSPLSLECTVEGTSNPNLYWYRQAAGRGLQLLFYSVGIGQISSEVPQNLSASRPQDRQFILSSKKLLLSDSGFYLCAWSVQGRGSPLHFGNGTRLTVT.

The chain is built from TRBV6-1 and TRBJ1-1; D not resolved. The CDR3 runs to 14 residues. V lost 6 bases to trimming and J lost 3 bases, with 14 bases between them. CDR1 and CDR2 from the germline V gene are MNHNS and SASEGT. CDR3 DNA: TGTGCCAGCAGCGCTAGGGTCGGGGACACTGAAGCTTTCTTT. Translated: CASSARVGDTEAFF.

This sequence joins TRBV5-1 and TRBJ2-5; D might be TRBD2 (6 bases). The germline gives CDR1 SGHRS, CDR2 YFSETQ. CDR3 length equals 14 residues. Trimming stripped 0 bases from V and 5 bases from J, with 11 bases between. CDR3 residues: CASSLVASDETQYF. The DNA for the CDR3 is TGCGCCAGCAGCTTGGTGGCTAGCGACGAGACCCAGTACTTC. Looking up the rest from reference TRBV5-1 and TRBJ2-5 gives the full variable domain: KAGVTQTPRYLIKTRGQQVTLSCSPISGHRSVSWYQQTPGQGLQFLFEYFSETQRNKGNFPGRFSGRQFSNSRSEMNVSTLELGDSALYLCASSLVASDETQYFGPGTRLLVL.

The chain uses TRBV2 and TRBJ2-5; the D is unclear. Between the trimmed V and J ends, which lost 6 bases and 4 bases, there was a span of 6 bases. The germline gives CDR1 SNHLY, CDR2 FYNNEI. CDR3 size: 11 residues. CDR3 sequence: CASRKAETQYF. Here the CDR3 DNA reads TGTGCCAGCAGGAAGGCAGAGACCCAGTACTTC.

This clone was counted between two and nine times. This chain joins TRBV11-2 and TRBJ1-4; D is ambiguous. The germline gives CDR1 SGHAT, CDR2 FQNNGV. The CDR3 is made up of 14 amino acids. V was shortened by 0 bases and J by 7 bases, with 9 bases between the two germline ends. This CDR3 is CASSLDRPPEKLFF. The CDR3 DNA reads as TGTGCCAGCAGCTTAGACAGGCCTCCTGAAAAACTGTTTTTT.

The rearrangement joins TRBV30 to TRBJ1-5; the match to TRBD1 covers 7 bases. CDR1 GTSNPN and CDR2 SVGIG come from the germline V gene (reference sequence). This CDR3 is built from 16 residues. Losses at the gene ends were 0 bases for V and 0 bases for J; bases not matched to a gene: 5. The DNA for the CDR3 is TGTGCCTGGAGTGTAGGTCGGGACAGTAGCAATCAGCCCCAGCATTTT. Translating it yields CAWSVGRDSSNQPQHF.

The rearrangement uses TRBV6-2 or TRBV6-3 and TRBJ2-3; possibly TRBD2 for D (6 bases). CDR1 MNHEY and CDR2 SVGEGT come from the germline V gene. Trimming stripped 6 bases from V and 5 bases from J, with 12 bases between. The CDR3 sequence is 13 residues long. CDR3 region: CASSRPTRDTQYF. Written as DNA, the CDR3 is TGTGCCAGCAGCCGTCCGACTAGAGATACGCAGTATTTT.

This chain uses TRBV28 with TRBJ2-7; D not certain. Germline values: CDR1 MDHEN, CDR2 SYDVKM. Between the trimmed V and J ends, which lost 6 bases and 2 bases, there was a span of 8 bases. The CDR3 is made up of 12 amino acids. The CDR3 reads CASRSNPYEQYF. In DNA, the CDR3 is TGTGCCAGCAGGTCCAACCCCTACGAGCAGTACTTC.

This clone was detected a few times. The chain links TRBV27 to TRBJ1-6; D is unresolved. Trimming stripped 10 bases from V and 3 bases from J, with 13 bases between. The germline CDR1 and CDR2 sequences are MNHEY and SMNVEV (reference sequence). This CDR3 comprises 14 residues. In DNA form, the CDR3 reads TGTGCCACGAGAGAGGGATACTATAATTCACCCCTCCACTTT. Protein sequence: CATREGYYNSPLHF.

This clone was seen a few times. The V gene is TRBV28, the J gene TRBJ1-1, with D unresolved. The germline CDR1 and CDR2 sequences are MDHEN and SYDVKM. The CDR3 consists of 11 residues. Trimming shortened V by 5 bases and J by 3 bases, and 4 bases separated the two germline ends. The CDR3 is CASSTYTEAFF. CDR3 DNA: TGTGCCAGCAGTACCTACACTGAAGCTTTCTTT.

The chain links TRBV5-5 to TRBJ1-6; 11 positions agree with TRBD1. The CDR3 has 14 amino acids. V gave up 3 bases and J gave up 8 bases; unmatched junction bases: 1. Per the germline V gene, CDR1 is SGHKS and CDR2 is YYEKEE (reference sequence). The CDR3 coding sequence is TGTGCCAGCAGCTGGGGACAGGGGGATTCACCCCTCCACTTT. Protein: CASSWGQGDSPLHF.

This clone has just a few counts. The chain joins TRBV6-5 to TRBJ1-2, with D perhaps TRBD1 (6 bases). CDR3 length: 14 residues. Trimming pared 6 bases from V and 4 bases from J, leaving 15 bases between. Germline values: CDR1 MNHEY, CDR2 SVGAGI. In DNA form, the CDR3 reads TGTGCCAGCAGACCCGGACAGCCAATCTATGGCTACACCTTC. It is translated as CASRPGQPIYGYTF.

This clone has just a few counts. V usage is TRBV27 and J usage is TRBJ1-5; possible D gene TRBD1, 6 bases. The CDR3 has 14 residues. Germline V gene lookup returns CDR1 MNHEY and CDR2 SMNVEV (reference sequence). Trimming removed 6 bases from V and 4 bases from J, with 13 bases in between. This chain's CDR3 is CASSLQGFNQPQHF. The CDR3, as DNA: TGTGCCAGCAGCTTACAGGGTTTTAATCAGCCCCAGCATTTT.

The rearrangement joins TRBV27 to TRBJ1-2; the match to TRBD1 covers 8 bases. Germline CDR1 reads MNHEY; CDR2 reads SMNVEV (reference sequence). The CDR3 loop spans 14 amino acids. The trim removed 6 bases at V and 5 bases at J, leaving 8 bases unmatched. CDR3 loop: CASSDGQGVYGYTF. CDR3 sequence (DNA): TGTGCCAGCAGCGATGGACAGGGCGTTTATGGCTACACCTTC.

The chain recombines TRBV12-3 or TRBV12-4 with TRBJ1-1; a possible D gene is TRBD1 (5 bases). Trimming shortened V by 3 bases and J by 4 bases, and 9 bases separated the two germline ends. The length of the CDR3 is 13 residues. The CDR3: CASSFQGPTEAFF. The CDR3 bases are TGTGCCAGCAGTTTCCAGGGCCCCACTGAAGCTTTCTTT.

This clone showed up just once. The chain carries TRBV4-1 and TRBJ2-7; D not certain. In germline, CDR1 is MGHRA, CDR2 YSYEKL. With 3 bases removed from V and 1 base from J, the gap between germline ends came to 7 bases. There are 13 residues in the CDR3. For the CDR3, the DNA is TGCGCCAGCAGCCAGGATTGGTCCTACGAGCAGTACTTC. As protein: CASSQDWSYEQYF.

A single count supports this clone. This chain uses TRBV9 with TRBJ1-5; D is uncertain. V was pared by 3 bases and J by 9 bases, with 10 bases between. CDR1 and CDR2 (germline): SGDLS, YYNGEE. The CDR3 spans 12 residues. CDR3 bases: TGTGCCAGCAGCGCATACAAGGCGCCCCAGCATTTT. Its protein is CASSAYKAPQHF.

The rearrangement links TRBV5-1 to TRBJ2-5; either TRBD1 or TRBD2 may supply D (6 bases each). The ends were cut back, 0 bases at V and 5 bases at J, with 14 bases in the middle. The CDR3 has 15 residues. Looked up from germline, CDR1 is SGHRS and CDR2 is YFSETQ. CDR3 sequence: CASSLESGGWETQYF. The DNA of the CDR3 is TGCGCCAGCAGCTTGGAATCCGGGGGCTGGGAGACCCAGTACTTC.